One T cell receptor (beta chain) is described in this entry. Libraries were prepared by immunoSEQ multiplex PCR; TCRdb keeps only in-frame clonotypes and omits some of them. The data show 250,000 to 300,000 clones, 65% to 90% seen once. The sample is drawn from a study of blood T cell repertoires in COVID-19. Study background: The United States, Italy and Spain supplied acute and convalescent COVID-19 samples.

The length of the CDR3 is 14 residues. With V trimmed by 3 bases and J by 5 bases, 1 base remained unmatched. Germline loops: CDR1 SGHNT, CDR2 YYREEE (reference sequence). The sample was peripheral blood. The sequence was obtained from a man between 50 and 59 years old with active or convalescent COVID-19. The chain links TRBV5-4 to TRBJ2-3; 12 bases agree with TRBD2. CDR3 loop: CASSWTSGKDTQYF. The CDR3 region has the DNA TGTGCCAGCAGCTGGACTAGCGGGAAAGATACGCAGTATTTT.